The 26 T cell receptor beta chains below were found in one sample sequenced in a study of blood T cell repertoires in COVID-19. Repertoires were generated with immunoSEQ multiplex PCR, while TCRdb's copy carries only in-frame clones and drops some. The sample has about 140,000 clones; roughly 80% are singletons. Sequencing was carried out using peripheral blood. These receptors all come from a man aged 50-60 years with active or convalescent COVID-19.

This rearrangement joins TRBV5-1 to TRBJ2-6; D is perhaps TRBD2 (6 bases). Germline loops: CDR1 SGHRS, CDR2 YFSETQ. Between the trimmed V and J ends, which lost 7 bases and 0 bases, there was a span of 8 bases. The CDR3 spans 14 residues. This chain's CDR3 is CASWGGSGANVLTF. CDR3 nucleotide sequence: TGCGCCAGCTGGGGAGGCTCTGGGGCCAACGTCCTGACTTTC. Full variable domain (outside the CDR3, taken from reference TRBV5-1 and TRBJ2-6): KAGVTQTPRYLIKTRGQQVTLSCSPISGHRSVSWYQQTPGQGLQFLFEYFSETQRNKGNFPGRFSGRQFSNSRSEMNVSTLELGDSALYLCASWGGSGANVLTFGAGSRLTVL.

The chain is built from TRBV19 and TRBJ1-3, with D possibly TRBD1 on 6 matching bases. Germline-derived CDR1 and CDR2 are LNHDA and SQIVND (reference sequence). V lost 6 bases and J lost 4, with 13 bases in between. The CDR3 sequence is 14 residues long. The chain's CDR3 is CASRDPGTGNTIYF. The CDR3 DNA reads as TGTGCCAGTAGAGATCCCGGGACAGGAAACACCATATATTTT.

The V call is TRBV10-1, the J call TRBJ2-1, with D tentatively TRBD2 (5 bases). Trimming stripped 0 bases from V and 9 bases from J, with 9 bases between. This CDR3 contains 13 residues. The germline V gene encodes CDR1 WNHNN and CDR2 SYGVQD (reference sequence). The CDR3 nucleotides are TGCGCCAGCAGTGAGTCAGGGAGAAGTGAGCAGTTCTTC. It encodes CASSESGRSEQFF.

This chain uses TRBV5-6 with TRBJ2-7; possibly TRBD2 for D (5 bases). V gave up 4 bases and J gave up 4 bases, with 12 bases separating them. The CDR3 covers 13 residues. Germline CDR1 and CDR2: SGHDT and YYEEEE. The CDR3 spells CASSLRAVYEQYF. The DNA of the CDR3 is TGTGCCAGCAGCCTGAGGGCAGTTTACGAGCAGTACTTC.

The chain links TRBV5-4 to TRBJ2-7; 14 bases match TRBD2. Germline assignment: CDR1 SGHNT and CDR2 YYREEE (reference sequence). The V and J ends lost 2 bases and 3 bases, in that order; junction bases with no gene match: 1. There are 15 residues in the CDR3. The CDR3 nucleotides are TGTGCCAGCAGCTTAGGACTAGCGGGAGGCTACGAGCAGTACTTC. This translates into CASSLGLAGGYEQYF.

This clone showed up just a few times. The chain carries TRBV19 and TRBJ2-7; D is possibly TRBD2 (5 bases). V lost 6 bases and J 0 bases, leaving 15 bases between the germline ends. CDR1 is LNHDA and CDR2 is SQIVND in the germline V gene (reference sequence). This CDR3 has 15 residues. The chain's CDR3 is CASSPFVGSSYEQYF. The CDR3 DNA follows: TGTGCCAGTAGCCCCTTCGTGGGGAGCTCCTACGAGCAGTACTTC.

In this sample, this clone turned up once. The chain recombines TRBV12-5 with TRBJ2-2, with TRBD2 as a possible D gene (5 bases). Germline V gene data show CDR1 as LGHNT and CDR2 as FRNRAP. V gave up 1 base and J gave up 5 bases, with 11 bases separating them. This CDR3 region has 15 residues. The CDR3 sequence: CASGLALGLTGELFF. The CDR3 nucleotides are TGTGCTAGTGGTTTGGCCCTCGGACTTACCGGGGAGCTGTTTTTT.

The rearrangement joins TRBV20-1 to TRBJ2-1, with a tentative D call TRBD2 (5 bases). V gave up 4 bases and J gave up 10 bases, with 11 bases separating them. This CDR3 spans 11 amino acids. CDR1 and CDR2 (germline): DFQATT, SNEGSKA (reference sequence). As DNA, the CDR3 is TGCAGTGCTAACCTGGACTTGGAGCAGTTCTTC. This codes for CSANLDLEQFF.

The chain carries TRBV10-3 and TRBJ2-7; D possibly corresponds to TRBD1 (5 bases). V lost 4 bases and J 3 bases, leaving 13 bases between the germline ends. From germline, CDR1 is ENHRY and CDR2 SYGVKD. This CDR3 region has 14 residues. DNA for the CDR3: TGTGCCATCAGTGTTCAGGGTGAGATCTACGAGCAGTACTTC. It specifies CAISVQGEIYEQYF.

This clone occurred once. V is TRBV28 and J is TRBJ1-3, with unresolved D. Germline V gene lookup returns CDR1 MDHEN and CDR2 SYDVKM. The CDR3 has 15 amino acids. The V end lost 3 bases, the J end lost 2 bases, and 11 bases lay between the germline ends. The CDR3 region has the DNA TGTGCCAGCAGTTTGGGCGGGGAAGCTGGAAACACCATATATTTT. It encodes CASSLGGEAGNTIYF.

In this sample, this clone turned up a few times. The chain links TRBV11-2 to TRBJ2-2; D might be TRBD2 (6 bases). V lost 11 bases, J lost 4 bases, and 14 bases lay in between. Germline-derived CDR1 and CDR2 are SGHAT and FQNNGV. The CDR3 runs 13 residues. CDR3 sequence reads: CASKWGVTGELFF. Here the CDR3 DNA reads TGTGCCTCCAAATGGGGGGTCACCGGGGAGCTGTTTTTT.

The V call is TRBV7-2, the J call TRBJ2-5; D may be TRBD1 (6 bases). Trimming removed 4 bases at V and 2 bases at J, with 11 bases between. This CDR3 contains 14 residues. Per germline, CDR1 SGHTA and CDR2 FQGNSA. In DNA, the CDR3 is TGTGCCAGCAGCTCCCGACAGGCGCAAGAGACCCAGTACTTC. It yields the protein CASSSRQAQETQYF. Together with reference TRBV7-2 and TRBJ2-5, the CDR3 gives the full variable domain: GAGVSQSPSNKVTEKGKDVELRCDPISGHTALYWYRQSLGQGLEFLIYFQGNSAPDKSGLPSDRFSAERTGGSVSTLTIQRTQQEDSAVYLCASSSRQAQETQYFGPGTRLLVL.

The V and J genes are TRBV5-4 and TRBJ2-5; 7 nucleotides align to TRBD2. The V segment lost 0 bases and the J segment 3 bases; nucleotides outside the gene matches: 14. In germline, CDR1 is SGHNT, CDR2 YYREEE (reference sequence). The CDR3 extends over 18 amino acids. The CDR3: CASSLGLGSGTTKETQYF. CDR3 sequence (DNA): TGTGCCAGCAGCTTGGGGTTGGGGAGCGGGACCACAAAAGAGACCCAGTACTTC.

This sequence joins TRBV10-3 and TRBJ2-7, with 12 bases fitting TRBD2. The CDR3 has 18 amino acids. Germline-derived CDR1 and CDR2 are ENHRY and SYGVKD. After removal of 2 bases from V and 6 bases from J, the junction contained 14 bases not matched to a gene. CDR3 nucleotides: TGTGCCATCAGTGAGGGGGGCGCGGCTAGCGGGAGGGCGGGCGAGCAGTACTTC. Translating gives CAISEGGAASGRAGEQYF.

This chain joins TRBV11-3 and TRBJ2-2; TRBD2 matches at 7 bases. The length of the CDR3 is 17 residues. CDR1 is SGHNT and CDR2 is YENEEA in the germline V gene. Trimming took 5 bases from V and 4 from J; bases not matched to a gene: 13. The CDR3 bases are TGTGCCAGCAGCCAGAAAGGGACGGCTAGCGGCACCGGGGAGCTGTTTTTT. Translation: CASSQKGTASGTGELFF.

The chain links TRBV2 to TRBJ1-4; a weak D match, TRBD1 (5 bases). V lost 6 bases, J lost 3 bases, and 11 bases lay in between. Germline V gene data show CDR1 as SNHLY and CDR2 as FYNNEI. The CDR3 length is 14 residues. This chain's CDR3 is CASRWQGANEKLFF. As DNA, the CDR3 is TGTGCCAGCAGGTGGCAGGGCGCTAATGAAAAACTGTTTTTT.

In its sample, this clone ranks as large (0.1 to 1%). V usage is TRBV7-2 and J usage is TRBJ2-7; tentative D call: TRBD2 (6 bases). The germline V and J ends were trimmed by 5 bases and 4 bases, with 21 bases remaining between them. From germline, CDR1 is SGHTA and CDR2 FQGNSA. CDR3 length: 16 residues. CDR3 protein: CASSPRGVGSQYEQYF. In DNA, the CDR3 is TGTGCCAGCAGCCCGCGAGGGGTCGGGAGTCAATACGAGCAGTACTTC.

The genes are TRBV28 and TRBJ2-7, with 9 positions matching TRBD1. CDR1 MDHEN and CDR2 SYDVKM come from the germline V gene. The length of the CDR3 is 14 residues. J gave up 3 bases and V 5 bases, and 5 bases lay outside the gene matches. The CDR3 DNA reads TGTGCCAGCAGTACAGGGGGCGGAATCTACGAGCAGTACTTC. Protein sequence: CASSTGGGIYEQYF.

V gene TRBV19 combines with J gene TRBJ2-2; TRBD2 matches 9 bases. The length of the CDR3 is 17 residues. V lost 7 bases and J lost 1; bases outside the gene matches: 10. Germline V CDR1 and CDR2: LNHDA, SQIVND (reference sequence). The CDR3 DNA reads as TGTGCCAGTAAAGGGGTGACTAGCGGTAAGAACACCGGGGAGCTGTTTTTT. This translates into CASKGVTSGKNTGELFF.

The rearrangement uses TRBV4-1 and TRBJ2-3, with D possibly TRBD2 on 5 matching bases. With 0 bases removed from V and 1 base from J, the gap between germline ends came to 17 bases. Germline values: CDR1 MGHRA, CDR2 YSYEKL. This CDR3 is built from 18 residues. The CDR3 region is CASSQDDRFGKRTDTQYF. The CDR3, as DNA: TGCGCCAGCAGCCAAGATGACCGGTTCGGGAAACGCACAGATACGCAGTATTTT.

The V call is TRBV4-2, the J call TRBJ1-1; no clear D gene. This CDR3 is 14 amino acids long. Looked up from germline, CDR1 is LGHNA and CDR2 is YNFKEQ. V lost 1 base to trimming and J lost 2 bases, with 8 bases between them. CDR3 coding DNA: TGTGCCAGCAGCCAAGGAATAGCAAACACTGAAGCTTTCTTT. Protein sequence: CASSQGIANTEAFF.

The CDR3 reads CASSYGSRDTGELFF. The CDR3 DNA sequence: TGTGCCAGCAGTTACGGGAGCCGGGACACCGGGGAGCTGTTTTTT. J is TRBJ2-2 and V is TRBV6-5; TRBD2 might be the D (5 bases). Trimming pared 2 bases from V and 3 bases from J, leaving 10 bases between. Germline loops: CDR1 MNHEY, CDR2 SVGAGI. The CDR3 has 15 residues.

The chain recombines TRBV5-1 with TRBJ1-4, with 8 positions matching TRBD1. The CDR3 is 9 amino acids. Germline V gene sequence: CDR1 SGHRS, CDR2 YFSETQ. The junction had 2 bases not matched to a gene; V was cut back by 9 bases and J by 13 bases. DNA for the CDR3: TGCGCCACAGACAGGGGACTGTTTTTT. Its translation is CATDRGLFF.

As regards this clone: The sample carries other DNA sequences with the same CDR3. V is TRBV9 and J is TRBJ1-6; 7 positions match TRBD1. The V gene end was trimmed by 3 bases and the J gene end by 7 bases; junction bases not matched to a gene: 7. The CDR3 totals 15 residues. Germline assignment: CDR1 SGDLS and CDR2 YYNGEE. CDR3 in amino acids: CASSASGTENSPLHF. In DNA form, the CDR3 reads TGTGCCAGCAGCGCCTCCGGGACAGAAAATTCACCCCTCCACTTT.

This clone has just one count. The J gene is TRBJ1-4, the V gene TRBV2, with 9 positions matching TRBD1. The CDR3 totals 16 residues. The V gene's germline CDR1 is SNHLY and CDR2 FYNNEI. Trimming removed 0 bases from V and 10 bases from J; junction bases left unmatched: 9. The DNA of the CDR3 is TGTGCCAGCAGTGAAGCGCTTGGGGACAGGGTTGCAAAACTGTTTTTT. Translated: CASSEALGDRVAKLFF.

The table lists this clone with a count of one. A read error may be the cause here, since a much bigger clone is one base away. V and J are TRBV7-9 and TRBJ2-2; 8 bases line up with TRBD1. Looked up from germline, CDR1 is SEHNR and CDR2 is FQNEAQ (reference sequence). This CDR3 contains 14 residues. V was clipped by 7 bases and J by 1 base; unmatched bases: 2. CDR3 in amino acids: CASTDRENTGELFF. DNA for the CDR3: TGTGCCAGCACGGACAGGGAGAACACCGGGGAGCTGTTTTTT. Supplemented by reference TRBV7-9 and TRBJ2-2, the full variable domain reads DTGVSQNPRHKITKRGQNVTFRCDPISEHNRLYWYRQTLGQGPEFLTYFQNEAQLEKSRLLSDRFSAERPKGSFSTLEIQRTEQGDSAMYLCASTDRENTGELFFGEGSRLTVL.